This TCR beta chain was identified during a study of Siglec-9 on CD8 T cells in melanoma. Sequencing used immunoSEQ multiplex PCR; TCRdb keeps in-frame clones, though not all of them. The sample lists 30,000 to 45,000 clones; roughly 80% were seen once. The sample consisted of Siglec-9- CD8+ T cells sorted from blood. The TCR originated in a human donor in good health.

The CDR3: CASSVGQGTNYGYTF. The CDR3 coding sequence is TGTGCCAGCAGCGTAGGGCAGGGCACGAACTATGGCTACACCTTC. V and J are TRBV9 and TRBJ1-2, with D possibly TRBD1 on 5 matching bases. The V gene's germline CDR1 is SGDLS and CDR2 YYNGEE. The CDR3 sequence is 15 residues long. V was cut by 0 bases and J by 2 bases, with 11 bases left in between.